A single sample is the source of the 9 T cell receptor beta chains below, sequenced in a study of blood T cells in healthy people across ages. Through a sample-barcoded 5' primer and a J-beta primer mix, a second PCR was run for roughly 7 to 12 cycles. TCRdb re-called the 5' RACE reads with MiXCR, one entry per CDR3 protein. The sample has 550,000 to 600,000 distinct CDR3 sequences; around half are singletons. Sequenced input: blood. These receptors were collected from a man of 80 years or more in good health.

This clonotype has more than one count but fewer than ten. The chain couples TRBV2 to TRBJ1-4; TRBD1 is a possible D gene (5 bases). CDR3 size: 14 residues. Trimming took 6 bases from V and 9 from J, leaving 17 bases between them. Germline loops: CDR1 SNHLY, CDR2 FYNNEI. CDR3 in amino acids: CASRTGTETQKLFF. As DNA, the CDR3 is TGTGCCAGCAGGACCGGGACCGAGACGCAAAAACTGTTTTTT.

This clonotype turned up a few times. The chain couples TRBV27 to TRBJ2-7; D may be TRBD1 or TRBD2 (6 bases each). This CDR3 is 11 amino acids long. Trimming took off 5 bases at V and 7 bases at J, with 9 bases between the two ends. The germline V gene encodes CDR1 MNHEY and CDR2 SMNVEV (reference sequence). CDR3 DNA sequence: TGTGCCAGCAGTACAGGGAGGGAGCAGTACTTC. The encoded protein is CASSTGREQYF.

The table lists this clonotype with a few counts. As DNA, the CDR3 is TGTGCCAGCAGTCAGGGGACTCCCTACGAGCAGTACTTC. It is translated as CASSQGTPYEQYF. The chain employs TRBV12-3 or TRBV12-4 and TRBJ2-5; D is tentatively TRBD1 or TRBD2 (6 bases each). The DNA end lines up better with TRBJ2-7; the J call may be wrong. CDR3 length equals 13 residues.

This chain joins TRBV7-9 and TRBJ2-7, with D uncertain. The length of the CDR3 is 13 residues. V lost 5 bases to trimming and J lost 4 bases, with 12 bases between them. Germline-derived CDR1 and CDR2 are SEHNR and FQNEAQ (reference sequence). CDR3 nucleotides: TGTGCCAGCAGCCCCTCCCGCAGATACGAGCAGTACTTC. This encodes CASSPSRRYEQYF.

This clonotype was picked up a small number of times. This chain uses TRBV20-1 with TRBJ1-2; no reliable D call. Looked up from germline, CDR1 is DFQATT and CDR2 is SNEGSKA (reference sequence). V was shortened by 3 bases and J by 2 bases, with 7 bases between the two germline ends. This CDR3 is 12 amino acids long. In DNA form, the CDR3 reads TGCAGTGCTAGCGAGACCAACTATGGCTACACCTTC. Translated, it gives CSASETNYGYTF.

J is TRBJ1-2 and V is TRBV7-2; weak D call: TRBD1 (5 bases). Germline-derived CDR1 and CDR2 are SGHTA and FQGNSA. The CDR3 length is 16 residues. Between the trimmed V and J ends, which lost 4 bases and 5 bases, there was a span of 20 bases. The CDR3 sequence: CASSYVRDFRGYGYTF. In DNA, the CDR3 is TGTGCCAGCAGCTACGTCCGGGACTTTAGGGGTTATGGCTACACCTTC.

This clonotype was picked up a small number of times. The gene calls are TRBV7-9 and TRBJ1-1; TRBD1 might be the D (6 bases). Germline V gives CDR1 SEHNR, CDR2 FQNEAQ (reference sequence). The CDR3 loop spans 13 amino acids. The germline V and J ends were trimmed by 6 bases and 4 bases, with 12 bases remaining between them. Here the CDR3 reads CASSQTGITEAFF. The CDR3 DNA follows: TGTGCCAGCAGTCAAACAGGGATCACTGAAGCTTTCTTT.

CDR3: CSVLLSGGATQYF. In DNA form, the CDR3 reads TGCAGCGTCCTCCTTAGCGGTGGGGCGACCCAGTACTTC. The V gene is TRBV29-1, the J gene TRBJ2-5, with D perhaps TRBD2 (6 bases). Between the trimmed V and J ends, which lost 6 bases and 7 bases, there was a span of 18 bases. The CDR3 is 13 amino acids. Per the germline V gene, CDR1 is SQVTM and CDR2 is ANQGSEA.

The chain links TRBV6-2 or TRBV6-3 to TRBJ1-5, with 8 nucleotides matching TRBD1. V lost 5 bases to trimming and J lost 5 bases; unmatched junction nucleotides: 2. The germline CDR1 and CDR2 sequences are MNHEY and SVGEGT. The CDR3 is 13 amino acids. This CDR3 is CASSTQGDQPQHF. DNA for the CDR3: TGTGCCAGCAGTACACAGGGGGATCAGCCCCAGCATTTT.